What follows are 18 T cell receptor beta chains derived from one specimen sequenced in a study of human T cells and chemical hapten exposure. This sample's time point: patch test 2, 6 weeks after DPC sensitization. Treatment noted: therapeutic diphenylcyclopropenone sensitization with weekly scalp DPC. TCRdb reanalysed the RACE reads using MiXCR and keeps one entry per CDR3 protein. The table includes approximately 120,000 distinct CDR3 sequences, roughly a tenth detected once. This sample comprised whole blood, obtained in connection with sensitization to the hapten diphenylcyclopropenone (DPC). These receptors were collected from a woman aged 40 to 50 with alopecia areata. Some clones in this sample may be carry-over from other donors' samples.

This clonotype was counted only a few times. The chain couples TRBV11-2 to TRBJ2-3; 7 nucleotides agree with TRBD1. The CDR3 has 17 residues. Unmatched junction bases numbered 12, after V lost 5 bases and J lost 1 base. Germline-derived CDR1 and CDR2 are SGHAT and FQNNGV. CDR3 DNA: TGTGCCAGCAGCATGGAGACAGGGTTCGACGGCACAGATACGCAGTATTTT. It encodes CASSMETGFDGTDTQYF.

This clonotype was observed a few times. This chain links TRBV9 with TRBJ2-1, with 11 nucleotides matching TRBD2. The CDR3 is 17 amino acids. Per germline, CDR1 SGDLS and CDR2 YYNGEE. The junction had 11 bases not matched to a gene; V was cut back by 6 bases and J by 3 bases. CDR3 coding DNA: TGTGCCAGCACCGCTCCGGGACTAGCGGCCTTCTACAATGAGCAGTTCTTC. Amino acids: CASTAPGLAAFYNEQFF.

The chain joins TRBV12-3 or TRBV12-4 to TRBJ2-3; a possible D gene is TRBD1 (5 bases). Trimming removed 5 bases from V and 7 bases from J, with 13 bases in between. The CDR3 contains 13 residues. The CDR3 loop reads CASSVLRQNTQYF. CDR3 nucleotide sequence: TGTGCCAGCAGTGTCCTTAGACAGAATACGCAGTATTTT.

V gene TRBV11-2 combines with J gene TRBJ2-7, with D possibly being TRBD2 (6 bases). The V gene's germline CDR1 is SGHAT and CDR2 FQNNGV. Trimming took 5 bases from V and 2 from J, leaving 13 bases between them. CDR3 length equals 14 residues. As DNA, the CDR3 is TGTGCCAGCAGCCTCCGGACTACCACCTACGAGCAGTACTTC. The encoded protein is CASSLRTTTYEQYF.

The rearrangement joins TRBV7-6 to TRBJ2-5, with D perhaps being TRBD1 or TRBD2 (5 bases each). The CDR3 runs 14 residues. The germline gives CDR1 SGHVS, CDR2 FNYEAQ. Trimming left V 1 base short and J 5 bases short, with 11 bases between. CDR3 nucleotides: TGTGCCAGCAGCTTAGGGGACCCTGGGGAGACCCAGTACTTC. Protein sequence: CASSLGDPGETQYF.

At least ten counts were recorded for this clonotype. V is TRBV7-3 and J is TRBJ2-7; 8 bases agree with TRBD1. The V gene end was trimmed by 5 bases and the J gene end by 5 bases; junction bases not matched to a gene: 11. From germline, CDR1 is SGHTA and CDR2 FQGTGA. CDR3 size: 15 residues. CDR3 in amino acids: CASSPRGPGRDEQYF. The CDR3, as DNA: TGTGCCAGCAGCCCCAGGGGGCCTGGTAGAGACGAGCAGTACTTC.

The CDR3 sequence: CASSKEGSRTDTQYF. The CDR3 DNA follows: TGTGCCAGCAGCAAAGAGGGCAGTCGGACAGATACGCAGTATTTT. The chain carries TRBV21-1 and TRBJ2-3; the listed D gene, TRBD2, was not tested against the DNA. TRBV21-1 is noted as a pseudogene. The CDR3 loop spans 15 amino acids.

The sample holds many counts of this clonotype. V usage is TRBV18 and J usage is TRBJ2-1; the match to TRBD1 covers 10 bases. The junction had 10 bases not matched to a gene; V was cut back by 4 bases and J by 4 bases. Germline V gene lookup returns CDR1 KGHSH and CDR2 LQKENI. The CDR3 sequence is 17 residues long. The CDR3 DNA follows: TGTGCCAGCTCACTTCAGACAGGGGGCGCTTCTTACAATGAGCAGTTCTTC. Amino acids: CASSLQTGGASYNEQFF.

Many counts were recorded for this clonotype. The J gene is TRBJ1-2, the V gene TRBV20-1, with 7 positions matching TRBD1. Per germline, CDR1 DFQATT and CDR2 SNEGSKA (reference sequence). The J segment lost 3 bases and the V segment lost 0 bases, leaving 7 bases of the junction unmatched. The CDR3 totals 15 residues. As DNA, the CDR3 is TGCAGTGCTAGAGATCCCCAGGGGGGTGACTATGGCTACACCTTC. Protein: CSARDPQGGDYGYTF.

The table lists this clonotype with many counts. The chain uses TRBV4-1 and TRBJ1-5, with 11 nucleotides matching TRBD1. This CDR3 region has 20 residues. The ends lost 5 bases at V and 2 bases at J; junction bases unmatched: 17. CDR1 is MGHRA and CDR2 is YSYEKL in the germline V gene. Here the CDR3 DNA reads TGCGCCAGCAGCGCCTGGACCGGGACAGGGGGAATTGCGGGCAATCAGCCCCAGCATTTT. This translates into CASSAWTGTGGIAGNQPQHF.

The chain employs TRBV9 and TRBJ2-2; weak D call: TRBD2 (6 bases). Looked up from germline, CDR1 is SGDLS and CDR2 is YYNGEE. The CDR3 spans 15 residues. V lost 1 base, J lost 1 base, and 8 bases lay in between. This chain's CDR3 is CASSVTGGNTGELFF. The CDR3 DNA sequence: TGTGCCAGCAGCGTAACCGGGGGGAACACCGGGGAGCTGTTTTTT.

Ten or more counts support this clonotype. The V and J genes are TRBV5-1 and TRBJ1-4; D possibly corresponds to TRBD1 (5 bases). CDR3 length: 13 amino acids. Per the germline V gene, CDR1 is SGHRS and CDR2 is YFSETQ. The germline V and J ends were trimmed by 5 bases and 7 bases, with 12 bases remaining between them. The CDR3 DNA follows: TGCGCCAGCAGGTTGTGGGACTCTGAAAAACTGTTTTTT. Encoded protein: CASRLWDSEKLFF. Full variable domain (remainder filled in from reference TRBV5-1 and TRBJ1-4): KAGVTQTPRYLIKTRGQQVTLSCSPISGHRSVSWYQQTPGQGLQFLFEYFSETQRNKGNFPGRFSGRQFSNSRSEMNVSTLELGDSALYLCASRLWDSEKLFFGSGTQLSVL.

This clonotype was observed a handful of times. The CDR3 nucleotides read TGTGCCACCAGCAGAGATCTAGCGTCAGTGGGTGGACAGCCCCAGCATTTT. Translation: CATSRDLASVGGQPQHF. The chain recombines TRBV15 with TRBJ1-5; D ambiguous. From germline, CDR1 is LNHNV and CDR2 YYDKDF (reference sequence). The CDR3 totals 17 residues. Deletions cut 0 bases from V and 7 bases from J, with 19 bases between.

This chain joins TRBV11-2 and TRBJ2-1; D is possibly TRBD2 (5 bases). Trimming took 8 bases from V and 0 from J, leaving 17 bases between them. Germline lookup yields CDR1 SGHAT and CDR2 FQNNGV. CDR3 length: 16 residues. Written as DNA, the CDR3 is TGTGCCAGCTCGAGGGCTCCGGGGAGCTCCTACAATGAGCAGTTCTTC. It specifies CASSRAPGSSYNEQFF. Using reference TRBV11-2 and TRBJ2-1 for the parts outside the CDR3, the full variable domain is EAGVAQSPRYKIIEKRQSVAFWCNPISGHATLYWYQQILGQGPKLLIQFQNNGVVDDSQLPKDRFSAERLKGVDSTLKIQPAKLEDSAVYLCASSRAPGSSYNEQFFGPGTRLTVL.

Only a few counts were recorded for this clonotype. The chain uses TRBV6-5 and TRBJ2-6; D is possibly TRBD1 or TRBD2 (5 bases each). The CDR3 extends over 20 amino acids. The V end was cut by 2 bases, the J end by 0 bases, with 20 bases between. Germline CDR1 is MNHEY and CDR2 is SVGAGI. For the CDR3, the DNA is TGTGCCAGCAGTTACCGAGGGCCGGGACCCGCCTACTCTGGGGCCAACGTCCTGACTTTC. The encoded protein is CASSYRGPGPAYSGANVLTF.

In this sample, this clonotype turned up many times. This chain links TRBV20-1 with TRBJ2-3, with unresolved D. The V and J ends lost 6 bases and 4 bases respectively, with 20 bases between them. The germline CDR1 and CDR2 sequences are DFQATT and SNEGSKA (reference sequence). The CDR3 length is 15 residues. The CDR3 protein is CSAVPGRSSADTQYF. As DNA, the CDR3 is TGCAGTGCCGTCCCGGGCCGTTCTTCGGCAGATACGCAGTATTTT.

This clonotype was counted only a few times. The CDR3 loop is CAIPVWGHEQFF. For the CDR3, the DNA is TGTGCCATCCCAGTCTGGGGGCATGAGCAGTTCTTC. The V and J genes are TRBV6-4 and TRBJ2-1; D possibly corresponds to TRBD1 (6 bases). Germline-derived CDR1 and CDR2 are MRHNA and SNTAGT. The CDR3 is 12 amino acids. Between the trimmed V and J ends, which lost 10 bases and 8 bases, there was a span of 15 bases.

This clonotype was seen more than once but under ten times. This chain's CDR3 is CASTPPGADYGYTF. In DNA, the CDR3 is TGTGCCAGCACCCCACCGGGGGCCGACTATGGCTACACCTTC. This rearrangement joins TRBV7-9 to TRBJ1-2, with D maybe TRBD1 (6 bases). CDR1 is SEHNR and CDR2 is FQNEAQ in the germline V gene (reference sequence). The CDR3 has 14 amino acids. V was shortened by 7 bases and J by 3 bases, with 15 bases between the two germline ends.